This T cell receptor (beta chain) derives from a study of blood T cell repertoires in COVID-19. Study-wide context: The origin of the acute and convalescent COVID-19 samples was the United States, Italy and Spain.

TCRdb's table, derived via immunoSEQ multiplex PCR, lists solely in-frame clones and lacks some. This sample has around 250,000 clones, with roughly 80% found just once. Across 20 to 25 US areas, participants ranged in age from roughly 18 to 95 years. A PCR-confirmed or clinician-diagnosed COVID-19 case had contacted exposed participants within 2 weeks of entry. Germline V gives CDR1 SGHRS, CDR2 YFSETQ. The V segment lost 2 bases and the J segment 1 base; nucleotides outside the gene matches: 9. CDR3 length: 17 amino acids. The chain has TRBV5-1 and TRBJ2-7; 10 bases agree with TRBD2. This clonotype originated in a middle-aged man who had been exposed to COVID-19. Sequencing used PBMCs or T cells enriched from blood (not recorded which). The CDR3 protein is CASSFSRPAGGSYEQYF. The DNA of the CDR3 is TGCGCCAGCAGCTTTTCTCGGCCAGCGGGAGGGTCCTACGAGCAGTACTTC.